These 14 T cell receptor beta chains share one sample of origin, sequenced in a study of metastatic and nonmetastatic thyroid tumors. Not a single patient had been given any form of treatment at any point before undergoing thyroid surgery. TCRdb reanalyzed the PCR reads via MiXCR. Seen here are around 29,000 clones, 20% to 25% observed once, and the top ten hold around two fifths. The specimen was blood. Receptor source: a female donor with papillary thyroid cancer or a benign thyroid nodule (not recorded which). Some clones in this sample may be carry-over from other donors' samples.

J is TRBJ2-1 and V is TRBV12-3 or TRBV12-4; no reliable D call. V was shortened by 5 bases and J by 6 bases, with 14 bases between the two germline ends. CDR3 length equals 14 residues. The CDR3: CASSLWEKGNEQFF. CDR3 bases: TGTGCCAGCAGTCTTTGGGAAAAAGGCAATGAGCAGTTCTTC.

This chain connects TRBV7-6 to TRBJ1-6; no definite D call. This CDR3 contains 14 residues. V was clipped by 2 bases and J by 9 bases, with 11 bases between them. CDR1 is SGHVS, CDR2 FNYEAQ, per germline. CDR3 protein: CASSLRGVGSPLHF. For the CDR3, the DNA is TGTGCCAGCAGCTTACGGGGAGTGGGTTCACCCCTCCACTTT.

This clone was observed at least ten times. V and J are TRBV20-1 and TRBJ2-3; no clear D gene. The CDR3 contains 14 residues. Germline lookup yields CDR1 DFQATT and CDR2 SNEGSKA (reference sequence). V lost 3 bases, J lost 4 bases, and 14 bases lay in between. The CDR3 spells CSAREPLGADTQYF. CDR3 sequence (DNA): TGCAGTGCTAGGGAACCCCTAGGCGCAGATACGCAGTATTTT.

V and J are TRBV3-1 and TRBJ2-7, with a weak D call TRBD1 (5 bases). Trimming pared 2 bases from V and 4 bases from J, leaving 15 bases between. The CDR3 is 15 residues long. Per the germline V gene, CDR1 is LGHDT and CDR2 is YNNKEL (reference sequence). CDR3: CASSQTPGFLYEQYF. The CDR3 DNA reads as TGTGCCAGCAGCCAAACCCCAGGGTTCTTGTACGAGCAGTACTTC.

This rearrangement joins TRBV6-1 to TRBJ1-2; a possible D gene is TRBD1 (6 bases). The CDR3 runs to 12 residues. Germline V lookup: CDR1 MNHNS, CDR2 SASEGT. V was trimmed by 5 bases and J by 8 bases, leaving 12 bases between them. CDR3 residues: CASSQYREGYTF. DNA of the CDR3: TGTGCCAGCAGTCAATACAGGGAAGGCTACACCTTC.

The genes are TRBV7-9 and TRBJ2-7, with D unclear. The length of the CDR3 is 12 residues. The germline V gene encodes CDR1 SEHNR and CDR2 FQNEAQ (reference sequence). The V gene lost 3 bases and the J gene lost 4 bases, with 7 bases spanning the gap. CDR3 bases: TGTGCCAGCAGCTTGGAAAAATACGAGCAGTACTTC. This gives the protein CASSLEKYEQYF.

The chain employs TRBV20-1 and TRBJ1-3, with TRBD1 as a possible D gene (6 bases). Germline CDR1 reads DFQATT; CDR2 reads SNEGSKA (reference sequence). Deletions cut 5 bases from V and 0 bases from J, with 14 bases between. The CDR3 extends over 15 amino acids. For the CDR3, the DNA is TGCAGTGCTGTCTCTGCAGGGGCCTCTGGAAACACCATATATTTT. Translating it yields CSAVSAGASGNTIYF.

This clone was counted ten times or more. The chain employs TRBV4-3 and TRBJ1-1; no clear D. CDR1 and CDR2 from the germline V gene are LGHNA and YSLEER. V was clipped by 0 bases and J by 1 base, with 15 bases between them. The CDR3 is made up of 17 amino acids. For the CDR3, the DNA is TGCGCCAGCAGCCAAGATGTCTTGTGGGGTCAGAACACTGAAGCTTTCTTT. Translated, it gives CASSQDVLWGQNTEAFF.

This clone has a count of ten or more. This rearrangement joins TRBV11-2 to TRBJ2-7, with 8 bases lining up with TRBD1. Germline CDR1 and CDR2: SGHAT and FQNNGV. The CDR3 extends over 14 amino acids. V lost 5 bases to trimming and J lost 4 bases; unmatched junction nucleotides: 7. In DNA, the CDR3 is TGTGCCAGCAGCCATGGACAGGGTAATTACGAGCAGTACTTC. It codes for CASSHGQGNYEQYF. The variable domain in full, with the rest retrieved from reference TRBV11-2 and TRBJ2-7, is EAGVAQSPRYKIIEKRQSVAFWCNPISGHATLYWYQQILGQGPKLLIQFQNNGVVDDSQLPKDRFSAERLKGVDSTLKIQPAKLEDSAVYLCASSHGQGNYEQYFGPGTRLTVT.

This clone was seen ten or more times. The chain uses TRBV19 and TRBJ2-5; 7 positions match TRBD1. V lost 5 bases to trimming and J lost 5 bases; unmatched junction nucleotides: 14. Looked up from germline, CDR1 is LNHDA and CDR2 is SQIVND (reference sequence). The CDR3 runs to 16 residues. CDR3 nucleotides: TGTGCCAGTAGTCCGAACAGACAGGGCGGTCACGAGACCCAGTACTTC. This translates into CASSPNRQGGHETQYF.

By its share, this clone is medium-sized. The chain combines TRBV15 with TRBJ1-2, with TRBD1 as a possible D gene (5 bases). The CDR3 totals 16 residues. CDR1 is LNHNV, CDR2 YYDKDF, per germline (reference sequence). V was clipped by 1 base and J by 3 bases, with 15 bases between them. CDR3 residues: CATSRAAGQSHYGYTF. CDR3 DNA sequence: TGTGCCACCAGCAGAGCCGCAGGGCAATCACACTATGGCTACACCTTC.

This clone has ten or more counts. The genes are TRBV2 and TRBJ2-7; 9 positions agree with TRBD1. This CDR3 is built from 18 residues. Germline CDR1 reads SNHLY; CDR2 reads FYNNEI. After removal of 3 bases from V and 5 bases from J, the junction contained 17 bases not matched to a gene. The CDR3 reads CASSDGTGLPPGSNEQYF. The DNA of the CDR3 is TGTGCCAGCAGTGACGGGACAGGGTTGCCACCCGGAAGCAACGAGCAGTACTTC.

This clone is termed medium-sized. V is TRBV6-4 and J is TRBJ2-1; D is tentatively TRBD1 or TRBD2 (5 bases each). Germline loops: CDR1 MRHNA, CDR2 SNTAGT. This CDR3 comprises 14 residues. V lost 8 bases and J 1 base, leaving 12 bases between the germline ends. CDR3 in DNA: TGTGCCAGCCGCCGGGACGGGTCCTACAATGAGCAGTTCTTC. It is translated as CASRRDGSYNEQFF.

This clone was observed a handful of times. The chain couples TRBV28 to TRBJ2-6, with a weak D call TRBD1 (5 bases). The germline V and J ends were trimmed by 7 bases and 19 bases, with 32 bases remaining between them. Germline loops: CDR1 MDHEN, CDR2 SYDVKM. This CDR3 comprises 16 residues. The CDR3 here is CASINGDPAGANVFTF. In DNA, the CDR3 is TGTGCCAGCATAAATGGGGATCCAGCTGGGGCCAACGTCTTTACTTTC. Full variable domain (missing parts from reference TRBV28 and TRBJ2-6): DVKVTQSSRYLVKRTGEKVFLECVQDMDHENMFWYRQDPGLGLRLIYFSYDVKMKEKGDIPEGYSVSREKKERFSLILESASTNQTSMYLCASINGDPAGANVFTFGAGSRLTVL.